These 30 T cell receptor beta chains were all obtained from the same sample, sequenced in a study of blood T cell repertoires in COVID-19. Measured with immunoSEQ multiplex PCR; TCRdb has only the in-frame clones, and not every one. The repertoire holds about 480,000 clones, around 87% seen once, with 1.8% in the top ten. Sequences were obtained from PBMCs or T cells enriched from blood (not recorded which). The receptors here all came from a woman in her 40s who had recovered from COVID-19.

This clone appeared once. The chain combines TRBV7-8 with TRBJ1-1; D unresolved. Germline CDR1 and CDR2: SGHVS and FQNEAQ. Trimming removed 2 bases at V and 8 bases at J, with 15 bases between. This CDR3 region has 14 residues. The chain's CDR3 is CASSLTGSKSEAFF. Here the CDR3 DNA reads TGTGCCAGCAGCTTAACGGGGTCGAAATCCGAAGCTTTCTTT.

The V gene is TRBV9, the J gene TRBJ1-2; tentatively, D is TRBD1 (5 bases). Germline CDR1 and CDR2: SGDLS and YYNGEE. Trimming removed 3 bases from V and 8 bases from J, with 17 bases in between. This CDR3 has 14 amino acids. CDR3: CASSATTGTSGYTF. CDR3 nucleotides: TGTGCCAGCAGCGCGACCACCGGGACTTCCGGCTACACCTTC.

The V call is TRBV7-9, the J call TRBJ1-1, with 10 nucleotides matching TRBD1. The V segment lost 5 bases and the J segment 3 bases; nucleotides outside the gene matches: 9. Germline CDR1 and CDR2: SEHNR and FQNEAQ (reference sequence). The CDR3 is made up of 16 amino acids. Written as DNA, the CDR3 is TGTGCCAGCAGCAGCCGGGACAGGGGATTGGACACTGAAGCTTTCTTT. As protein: CASSSRDRGLDTEAFF.

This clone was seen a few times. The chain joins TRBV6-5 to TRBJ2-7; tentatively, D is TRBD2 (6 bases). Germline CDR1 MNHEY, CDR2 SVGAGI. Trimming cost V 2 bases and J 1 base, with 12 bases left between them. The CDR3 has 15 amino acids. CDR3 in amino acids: CASSYGGSQSYEQYF. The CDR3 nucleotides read TGTGCCAGCAGTTACGGAGGGAGCCAGTCCTACGAGCAGTACTTC.

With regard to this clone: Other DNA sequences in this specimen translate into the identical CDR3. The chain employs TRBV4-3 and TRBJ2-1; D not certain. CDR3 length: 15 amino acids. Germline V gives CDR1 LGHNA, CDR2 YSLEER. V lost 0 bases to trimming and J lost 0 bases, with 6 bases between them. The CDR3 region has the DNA TGCGCCAGCAGCCAAGACCTGAGCTCCTACAATGAGCAGTTCTTC. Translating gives CASSQDLSSYNEQFF.

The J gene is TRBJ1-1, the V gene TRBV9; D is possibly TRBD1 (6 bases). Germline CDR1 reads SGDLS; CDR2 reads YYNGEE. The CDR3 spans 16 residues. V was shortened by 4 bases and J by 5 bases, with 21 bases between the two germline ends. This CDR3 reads CASSLFEQGGGTEAFF. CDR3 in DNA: TGTGCCAGCAGCCTATTCGAACAGGGAGGGGGGACTGAAGCTTTCTTT.

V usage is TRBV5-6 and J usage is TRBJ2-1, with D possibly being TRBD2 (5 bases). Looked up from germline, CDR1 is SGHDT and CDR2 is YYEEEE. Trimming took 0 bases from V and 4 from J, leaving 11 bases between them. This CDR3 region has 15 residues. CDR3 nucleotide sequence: TGTGCCAGCAGCTTGGGAGGGCCCGGGTACAATGAGCAGTTCTTC. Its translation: CASSLGGPGYNEQFF.

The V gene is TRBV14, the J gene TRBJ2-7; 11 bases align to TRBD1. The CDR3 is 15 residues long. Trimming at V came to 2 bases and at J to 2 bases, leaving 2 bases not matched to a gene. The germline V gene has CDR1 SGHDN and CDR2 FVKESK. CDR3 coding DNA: TGTGCCAGCAGCCAAAGGGGACAGGGGGCCTACGAGCAGTACTTC. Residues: CASSQRGQGAYEQYF. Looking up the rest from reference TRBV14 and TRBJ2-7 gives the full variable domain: EAGVTQFPSHSVIEKGQTVTLRCDPISGHDNLYWYRRVMGKEIKFLLHFVKESKQDESGMPNNRFLAERTGGTYSTLKVQPAELEDSGVYFCASSQRGQGAYEQYFGPGTRLTVT.

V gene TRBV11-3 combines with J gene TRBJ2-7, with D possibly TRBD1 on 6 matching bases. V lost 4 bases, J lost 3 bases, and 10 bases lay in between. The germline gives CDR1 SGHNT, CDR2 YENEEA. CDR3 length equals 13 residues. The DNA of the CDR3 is TGTGCCAGCAGCTCCGGGGACATCTACGAGCAGTACTTC. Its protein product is CASSSGDIYEQYF.

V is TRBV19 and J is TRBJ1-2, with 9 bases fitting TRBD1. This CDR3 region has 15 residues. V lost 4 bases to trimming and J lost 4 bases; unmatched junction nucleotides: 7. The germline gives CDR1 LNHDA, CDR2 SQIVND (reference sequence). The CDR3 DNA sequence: TGTGCCAGTAGTACCTCCGGGACAGGGCCCTATGGCTACACCTTC. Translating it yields CASSTSGTGPYGYTF. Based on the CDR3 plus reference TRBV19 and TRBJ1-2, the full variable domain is DGGITQSPKYLFRKEGQNVTLSCEQNLNHDAMYWYRQDPGQGLRLIYYSQIVNDFQKGDIAEGYSVSREKKESFPLTVTSAQKNPTAFYLCASSTSGTGPYGYTFGSGTRLTVV.

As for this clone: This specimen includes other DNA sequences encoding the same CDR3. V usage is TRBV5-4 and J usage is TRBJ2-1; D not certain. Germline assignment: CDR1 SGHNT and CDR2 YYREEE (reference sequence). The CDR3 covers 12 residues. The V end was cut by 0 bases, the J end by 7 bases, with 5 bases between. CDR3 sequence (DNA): TGTGCCAGCAGCTTGGACAGAAATGAGCAGTTCTTC. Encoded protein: CASSLDRNEQFF.

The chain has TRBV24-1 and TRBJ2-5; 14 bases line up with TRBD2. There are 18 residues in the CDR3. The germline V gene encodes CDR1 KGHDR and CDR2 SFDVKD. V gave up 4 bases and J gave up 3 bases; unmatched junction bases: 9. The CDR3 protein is CATSDPFSGLAGEETQYF. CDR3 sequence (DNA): TGTGCCACCAGTGACCCTTTCTCGGGACTAGCGGGAGAAGAGACCCAGTACTTC.

CDR3 amino acids: CATSDWVGEELFF. CDR3 coding DNA: TGTGCCACCAGTGATTGGGTGGGCGAGGAGCTGTTTTTT. This chain links TRBV24-1 with TRBJ2-2; D not certain. There are 13 residues in the CDR3. The V gene's germline CDR1 is KGHDR and CDR2 SFDVKD. V was clipped by 2 bases and J by 10 bases, with 10 bases between them.

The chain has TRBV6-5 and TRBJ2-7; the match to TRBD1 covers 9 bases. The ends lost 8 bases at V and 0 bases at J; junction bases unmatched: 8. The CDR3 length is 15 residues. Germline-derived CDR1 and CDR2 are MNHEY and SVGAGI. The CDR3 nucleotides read TGTGCCAGCCACAGGGGGCTTAGAGGCTCCTACGAGCAGTACTTC. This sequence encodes CASHRGLRGSYEQYF.

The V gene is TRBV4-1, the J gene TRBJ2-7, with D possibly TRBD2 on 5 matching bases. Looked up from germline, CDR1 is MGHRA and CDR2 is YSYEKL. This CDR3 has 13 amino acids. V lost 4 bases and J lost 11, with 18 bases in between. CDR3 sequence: CASSRGLTSGKYF. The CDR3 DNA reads TGCGCCAGCAGCCGTGGACTTACCTCGGGGAAGTACTTC.

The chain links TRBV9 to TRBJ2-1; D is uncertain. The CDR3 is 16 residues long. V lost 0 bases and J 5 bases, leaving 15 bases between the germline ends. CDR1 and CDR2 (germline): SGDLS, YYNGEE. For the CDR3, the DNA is TGTGCCAGCAGCGTAGGCGGTAGACGGAGCAACAATGAGCAGTTCTTC. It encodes CASSVGGRRSNNEQFF.

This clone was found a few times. The CDR3 here is CASSLGANSPLHF. The DNA of the CDR3 is TGTGCCAGCAGTTTAGGGGCAAATTCACCCCTCCACTTT. This rearrangement joins TRBV27 to TRBJ1-6; a possible D gene is TRBD1 (5 bases). The CDR3 spans 13 residues. The germline CDR1 and CDR2 sequences are MNHEY and SMNVEV (reference sequence). V shed 2 bases and J shed 7 bases, with 6 bases lying between them.

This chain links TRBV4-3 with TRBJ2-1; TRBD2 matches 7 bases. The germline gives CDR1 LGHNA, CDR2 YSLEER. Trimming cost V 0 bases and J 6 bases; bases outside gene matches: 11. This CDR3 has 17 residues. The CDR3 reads CASSQDLMSSGINEQFF. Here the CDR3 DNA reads TGCGCCAGCAGCCAAGATTTGATGTCTAGCGGTATCAATGAGCAGTTCTTC.

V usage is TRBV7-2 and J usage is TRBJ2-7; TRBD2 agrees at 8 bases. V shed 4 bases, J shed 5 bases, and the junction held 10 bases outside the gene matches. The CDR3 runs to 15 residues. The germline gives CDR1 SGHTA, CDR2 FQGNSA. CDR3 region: CASSSTSGEVHEQYF. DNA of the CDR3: TGTGCCAGCAGCTCCACTAGCGGCGAGGTCCACGAGCAGTACTTC.

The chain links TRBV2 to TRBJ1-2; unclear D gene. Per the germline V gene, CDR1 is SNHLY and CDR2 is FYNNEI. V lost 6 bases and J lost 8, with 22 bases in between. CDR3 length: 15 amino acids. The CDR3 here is CASSYTREPNAGYTF. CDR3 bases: TGTGCCAGCAGCTATACCCGGGAACCTAATGCGGGCTACACCTTC. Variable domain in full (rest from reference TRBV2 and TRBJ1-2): EPEVTQTPSHQVTQMGQEVILRCVPISNHLYFYWYRQILGQKVEFLVSFYNNEISEKSEIFDDQFSVERPDGSNFTLKIRSTKLEDSAMYFCASSYTREPNAGYTFGSGTRLTVV.

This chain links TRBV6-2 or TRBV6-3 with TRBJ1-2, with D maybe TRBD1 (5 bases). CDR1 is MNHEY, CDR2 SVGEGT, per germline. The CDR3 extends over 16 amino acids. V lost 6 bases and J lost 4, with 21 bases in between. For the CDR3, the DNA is TGTGCCAGCAGCCCCCTCGACAGAGGACCCGGCTATGGCTACACCTTC. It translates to CASSPLDRGPGYGYTF.

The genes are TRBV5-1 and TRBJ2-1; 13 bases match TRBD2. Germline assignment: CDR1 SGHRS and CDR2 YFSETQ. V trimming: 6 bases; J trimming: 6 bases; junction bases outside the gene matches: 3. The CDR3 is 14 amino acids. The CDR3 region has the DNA TGCGCCAGCACCGGGACTAGCGGGACCAATGAGCAGTTCTTC. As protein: CASTGTSGTNEQFF.

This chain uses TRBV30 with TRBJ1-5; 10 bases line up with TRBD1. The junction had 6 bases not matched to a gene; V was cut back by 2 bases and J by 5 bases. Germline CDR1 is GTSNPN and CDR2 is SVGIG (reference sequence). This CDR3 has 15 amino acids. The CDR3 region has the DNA TGTGCCTGGAGTCCGGACAGGGGGGCTTATCAGCCCCAGCATTTT. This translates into CAWSPDRGAYQPQHF.

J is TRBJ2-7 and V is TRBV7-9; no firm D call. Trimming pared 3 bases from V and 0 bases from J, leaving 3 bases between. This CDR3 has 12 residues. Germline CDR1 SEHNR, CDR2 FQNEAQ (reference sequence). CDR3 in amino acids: CASSFHSYEQYF. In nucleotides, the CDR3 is TGTGCCAGCAGCTTTCACTCCTACGAGCAGTACTTC.

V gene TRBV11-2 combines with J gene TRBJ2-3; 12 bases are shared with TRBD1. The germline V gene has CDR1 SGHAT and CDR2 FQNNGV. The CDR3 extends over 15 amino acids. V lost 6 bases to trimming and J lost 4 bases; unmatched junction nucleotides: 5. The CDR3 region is CASSRDRGRPDTQYF. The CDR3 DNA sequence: TGTGCCAGCAGTCGGGACAGGGGGCGGCCAGATACGCAGTATTTT.

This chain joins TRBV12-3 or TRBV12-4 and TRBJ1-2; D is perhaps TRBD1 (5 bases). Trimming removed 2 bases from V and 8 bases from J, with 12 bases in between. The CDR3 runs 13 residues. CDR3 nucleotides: TGTGCCAGCAGTTTACCTCGGACAAGCGGCTACACCTTC. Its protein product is CASSLPRTSGYTF.

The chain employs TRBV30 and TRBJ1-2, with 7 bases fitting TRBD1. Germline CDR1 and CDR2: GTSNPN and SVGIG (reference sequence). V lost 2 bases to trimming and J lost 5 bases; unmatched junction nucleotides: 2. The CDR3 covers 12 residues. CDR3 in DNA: TGTGCCTGGAGTTTACAGGGGTATGGCTACACCTTC. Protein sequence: CAWSLQGYGYTF.

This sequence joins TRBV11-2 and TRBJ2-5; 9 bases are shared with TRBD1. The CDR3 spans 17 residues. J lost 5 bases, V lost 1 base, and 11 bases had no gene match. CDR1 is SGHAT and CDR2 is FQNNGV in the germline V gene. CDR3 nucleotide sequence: TGTGCCAGCAGCTTAGGGTCCTCCGCGGGACAGGGTGAGACCCAGTACTTC. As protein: CASSLGSSAGQGETQYF.

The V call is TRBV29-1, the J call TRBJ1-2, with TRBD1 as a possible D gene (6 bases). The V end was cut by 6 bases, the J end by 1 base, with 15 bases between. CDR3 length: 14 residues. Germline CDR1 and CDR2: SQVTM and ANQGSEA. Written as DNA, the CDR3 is TGCAGCGTAAAGGGGGGGAAGATTAACTATGGCTACACCTTC. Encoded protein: CSVKGGKINYGYTF.

The CDR3 sequence is CATGVGYNEQFF. The CDR3 nucleotides are TGCGCCACGGGAGTTGGCTACAATGAGCAGTTCTTC. The chain uses TRBV5-1 and TRBJ2-1; TRBD2 might be the D (6 bases). The CDR3 runs 12 residues. Looked up from germline, CDR1 is SGHRS and CDR2 is YFSETQ. The ends were cut back, 9 bases at V and 3 bases at J, with 10 bases in the middle.